A single sample is the source of the 3 T cell receptor beta chains below, sequenced in a study of cytomegalovirus exposure and HLA in healthy donors. Amplification used 60 Vbeta primers and 13 Jbeta primers. Only in-frame clones appear in the TCRdb table, and some are missing; sequencing was by immunoSEQ multiplex PCR. The data contain about 80,000 clones, around 79% of them singletons. Sequencing used PBMCs. The receptors come from a human donor in good health.

J is TRBJ1-2 and V is TRBV5-6; D is undetermined. V was clipped by 0 bases and J by 6 bases, with 12 bases between them. This CDR3 spans 14 amino acids. In germline, CDR1 is SGHDT, CDR2 YYEEEE. CDR3 bases: TGTGCCAGCAGCTTGGAGTCGGGAGGAAATGGCTACACCTTC. The encoded protein is CASSLESGGNGYTF.

The chain links TRBV11-2 to TRBJ2-1; unclear D gene. The CDR3 runs to 17 residues. Per germline, CDR1 SGHAT and CDR2 FQNNGV. Trimming stripped 5 bases from V and 0 bases from J, with 17 bases between. In nucleotides, the CDR3 is TGTGCCAGCAGCCCGGTGGTTCTAGTAGGCTCCTACAATGAGCAGTTCTTC. This encodes CASSPVVLVGSYNEQFF.

The genes are TRBV12-2 and TRBJ1-6; TRBD1 is the table's D call and was not checked against the DNA. TRBV12-2 is flagged as a pseudogene. This CDR3 spans 17 amino acids. The CDR3 DNA reads as TGTGCAAGCCTACGGGGGACAGGGGGCTTTAAGGATTCACCCCTCCACTTT. It encodes CASLRGTGGFKDSPLHF.